This entry describes one T cell receptor beta chain. This specimen comes from a study of T cell responses to AZD1222 COVID-19 vaccine. Clones were sequenced by immunoSEQ multiplex PCR, and TCRdb holds only the in-frame ones, with some missing. The table records 150,000 to 180,000 clones, 86% of them present only once. The CDR3 contains 17 residues. Germline V gene lookup returns CDR1 SGHRS and CDR2 YFSETQ. Trimming removed 0 bases from V and 3 bases from J; junction bases left unmatched: 9. The V call is TRBV5-1, the J call TRBJ2-7, with 10 bases lining up with TRBD2. This receptor was identified in an adult in good health. The sequences come from peripheral blood, collected on day 0 of MenACWY control vaccination. The CDR3 coding sequence is TGCGCCAGCAGCTTGGAAAGGCCTAGCGGGAGTGACTACGAGCAGTACTTC. This codes for CASSLERPSGSDYEQYF.